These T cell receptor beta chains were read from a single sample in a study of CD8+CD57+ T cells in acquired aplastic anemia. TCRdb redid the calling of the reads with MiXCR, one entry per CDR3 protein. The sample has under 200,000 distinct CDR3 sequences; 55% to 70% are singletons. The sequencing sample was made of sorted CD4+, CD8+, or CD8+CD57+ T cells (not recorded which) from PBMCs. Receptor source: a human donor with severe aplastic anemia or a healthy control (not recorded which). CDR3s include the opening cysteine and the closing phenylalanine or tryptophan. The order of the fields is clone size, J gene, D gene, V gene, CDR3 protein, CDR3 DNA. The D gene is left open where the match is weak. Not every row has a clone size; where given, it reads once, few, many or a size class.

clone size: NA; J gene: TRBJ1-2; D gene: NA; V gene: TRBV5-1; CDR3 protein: CASSLGGTDGYTF; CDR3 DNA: TGCGCCAGCAGCTTGGGGGGGACTGATGGCTACACCTTC
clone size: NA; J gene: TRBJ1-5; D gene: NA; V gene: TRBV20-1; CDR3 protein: CSASSGQEQPQHF; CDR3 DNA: TGCAGTGCTAGTTCGGGGCAGGAGCAGCCCCAGCATTTT
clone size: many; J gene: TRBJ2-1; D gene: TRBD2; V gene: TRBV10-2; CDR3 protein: CASFPGLVGEQFF; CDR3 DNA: TGCGCCAGCTTTCCGGGACTAGTGGGTGAGCAGTTCTTC
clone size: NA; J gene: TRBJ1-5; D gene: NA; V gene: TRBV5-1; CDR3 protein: CASSEEVEQPQHF; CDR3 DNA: TGCGCCAGCAGTGAGGAGGTTGAACAGCCCCAGCATTTT
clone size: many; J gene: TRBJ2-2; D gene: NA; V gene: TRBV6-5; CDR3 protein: CASSYEGETGELFF; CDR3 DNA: TGTGCCAGCAGTTACGAGGGGGAGACCGGGGAACTGTTTTTT
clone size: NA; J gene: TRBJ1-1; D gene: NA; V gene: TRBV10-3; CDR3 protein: CAIGGGSSTEAFF; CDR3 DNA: TGTGCCATTGGAGGGGGGTCGAGTACTGAAGCTTTCTTT
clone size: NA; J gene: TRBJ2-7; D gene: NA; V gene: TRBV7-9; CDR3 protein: CASSASKGRGTPYEQYF; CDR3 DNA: TGTGCCAGCAGCGCCTCGAAAGGAAGAGGGACCCCCTACGAGCAGTACTTC
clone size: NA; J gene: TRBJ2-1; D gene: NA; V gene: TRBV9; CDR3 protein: CASSYLGLGDNEQFF; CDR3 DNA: TGTGCCAGCAGCTACCTAGGTTTAGGGGACAATGAGCAGTTCTTC
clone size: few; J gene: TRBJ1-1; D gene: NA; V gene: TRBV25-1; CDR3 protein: CASSEFVTEAFF; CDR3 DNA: TGTGCCAGCAGTGAATTTGTAACTGAAGCTTTCTTT
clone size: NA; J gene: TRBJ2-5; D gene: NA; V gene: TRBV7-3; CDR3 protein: CASSLNPEETQYF; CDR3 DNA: TGTGCCAGCAGCTTAAATCCGGAAGAGACCCAGTACTTC
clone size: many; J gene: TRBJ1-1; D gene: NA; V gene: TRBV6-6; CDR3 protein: CASSHGNTEAFF; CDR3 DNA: TGTGCCAGCAGTCATGGTAACACTGAAGCTTTCTTT
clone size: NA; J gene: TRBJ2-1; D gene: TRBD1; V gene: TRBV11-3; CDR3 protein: CASSSSGTAYNEQFF; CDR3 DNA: TGTGCCAGCAGCTCCTCGGGGACAGCCTACAATGAGCAGTTCTTC
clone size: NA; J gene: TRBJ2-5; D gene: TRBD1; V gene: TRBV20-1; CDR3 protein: CSAEGQVQETQYF; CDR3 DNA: TGCAGTGCTGAGGGACAGGTCCAAGAGACCCAGTACTTC
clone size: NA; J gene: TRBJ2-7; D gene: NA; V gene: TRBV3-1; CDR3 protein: CASSQYQLGGSYEQYF; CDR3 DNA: TGTGCCAGCAGCCAGTACCAGCTCGGGGGCTCCTACGAGCAGTACTTC
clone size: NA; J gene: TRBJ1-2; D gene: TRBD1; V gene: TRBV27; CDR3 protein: CASSLTVTGDYGYTF; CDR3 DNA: TGTGCCAGCAGTTTAACGGTAACAGGGGACTATGGCTACACTTTC
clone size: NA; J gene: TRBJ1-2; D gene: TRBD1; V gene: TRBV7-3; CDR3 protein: CASSSLDRINYGYTF; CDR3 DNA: TGTGCCAGCAGCTCCCTGGACAGGATTAACTATGGCTACACCTTC
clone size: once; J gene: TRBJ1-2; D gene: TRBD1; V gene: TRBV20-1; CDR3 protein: CSAKPMTGGNYGYTF; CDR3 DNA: TGCAGTGCTAAACCGATGACAGGGGGGAACTATGGCTACACCTTC
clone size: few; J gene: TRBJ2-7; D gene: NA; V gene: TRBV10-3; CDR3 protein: CASSYSTAYEQYF; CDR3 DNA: TGTGCCAGCAGTTACTCAACGGCCTACGAGCAGTACTTC
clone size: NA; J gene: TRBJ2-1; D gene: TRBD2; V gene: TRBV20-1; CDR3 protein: CSARDPATSGRDNEQFF; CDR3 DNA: TGCAGTGCTAGAGATCCCGCGACTAGCGGGAGGGACAATGAGCAGTTCTTC
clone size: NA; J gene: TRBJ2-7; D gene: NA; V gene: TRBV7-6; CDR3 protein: CASSWQGSYEQYF; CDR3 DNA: TGTGCCAGCAGCTGGCAGGGTTCCTACGAGCAGTACTTC
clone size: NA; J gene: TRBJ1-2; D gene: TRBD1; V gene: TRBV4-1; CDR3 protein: CASSRDRVSYGYTF; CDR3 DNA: TGCGCCAGCAGTCGGGACAGGGTCAGCTATGGCTACACCTTC
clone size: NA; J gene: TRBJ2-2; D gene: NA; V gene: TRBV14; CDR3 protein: CASSLDKGGELFF; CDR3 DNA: TGTGCCAGCAGTCTTGACAAGGGCGGGGAGCTGTTTTTT
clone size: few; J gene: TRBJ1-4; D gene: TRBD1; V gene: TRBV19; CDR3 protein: CASRPRDRGATNEKLFF; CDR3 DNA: TGTGCCAGTAGGCCCCGGGACAGGGGAGCAACTAATGAAAAACTGTTTTTT
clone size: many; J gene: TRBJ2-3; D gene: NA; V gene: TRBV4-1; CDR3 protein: CASSPTVTDTQYF; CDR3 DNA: TGCGCCAGCAGCCCGACAGTCACAGATACGCAGTATTTT
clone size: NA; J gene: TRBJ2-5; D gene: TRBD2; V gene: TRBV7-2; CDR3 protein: CASSLDLSGMQETQYF; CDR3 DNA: TGTGCCAGCAGCTTAGATCTTAGCGGGATGCAAGAGACCCAGTACTTC
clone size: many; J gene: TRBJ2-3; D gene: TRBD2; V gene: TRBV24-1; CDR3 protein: CATNVAGGGPDTQYF; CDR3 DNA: TGTGCCACCAATGTAGCGGGGGGCGGACCAGATACGCAGTATTTT
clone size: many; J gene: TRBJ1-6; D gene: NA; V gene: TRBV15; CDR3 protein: CATSIQVGHNSPLHF; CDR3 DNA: TGTGCCACCAGCATACAGGTGGGCCATAATTCACCCCTCCACTTT
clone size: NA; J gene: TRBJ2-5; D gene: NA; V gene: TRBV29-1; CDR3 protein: CSVGGRTKWTQYF; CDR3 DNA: TGCAGCGTAGGAGGACGGACTAAATGGACCCAGTACTTC
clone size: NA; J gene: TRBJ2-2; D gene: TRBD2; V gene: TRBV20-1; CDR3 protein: CSAARLAGPPGTGELFF; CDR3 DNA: TGCAGTGCTGCCAGACTAGCGGGGCCCCCGGGGACCGGGGAGCTGTTTTTT
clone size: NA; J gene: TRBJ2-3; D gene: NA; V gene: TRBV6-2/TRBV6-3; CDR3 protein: CASSYGWGLWQGWIIGQPQYF; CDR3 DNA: TGTGCCAGCAGTTACGGGTGGGGACTCTGGCAGGGATGGATCATCGGTCAGCCCCAGTATTTT
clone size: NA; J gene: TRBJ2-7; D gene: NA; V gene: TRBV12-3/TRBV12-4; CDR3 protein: CASTLGVPSYEQYF; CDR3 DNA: TGTGCCAGTACCCTCGGTGTCCCGTCCTACGAGCAGTACTTC
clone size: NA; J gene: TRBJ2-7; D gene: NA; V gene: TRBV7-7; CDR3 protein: CASSLRPKSEQYF; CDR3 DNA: TGTGCCAGCAGCTTACGGCCAAAGTCCGAGCAGTACTTC
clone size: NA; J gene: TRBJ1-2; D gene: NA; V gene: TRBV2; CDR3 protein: CASSFTGTNYGYTF; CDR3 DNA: TGTGCCAGCAGTTTCACAGGGACTAACTATGGCTACACCTTC
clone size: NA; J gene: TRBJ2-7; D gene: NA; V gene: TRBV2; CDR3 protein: CASKVGGSATF; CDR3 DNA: TGTGCCAGCAAGGTGGGCGGAAGTGCAACATTC
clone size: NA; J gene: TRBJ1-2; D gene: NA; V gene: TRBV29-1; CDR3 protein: CSLTGKRDGYTF; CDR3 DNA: TGCAGCTTAACAGGGAAGAGGGATGGCTACACCTTC
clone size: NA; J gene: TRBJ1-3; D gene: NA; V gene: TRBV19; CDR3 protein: CASIQVGGGNTIYF; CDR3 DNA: TGTGCCAGTATCCAAGTCGGCGGCGGAAACACCATATATTTT
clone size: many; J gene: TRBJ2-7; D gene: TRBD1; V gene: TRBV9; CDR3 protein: CASSSQTGDSYEQYF; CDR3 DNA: TGTGCCAGCAGCTCCCAGACAGGGGACTCCTACGAGCAGTACTTC
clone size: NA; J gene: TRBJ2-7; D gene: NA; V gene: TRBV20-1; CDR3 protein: CSAHPGAREQYF; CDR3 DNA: TGCAGTGCTCACCCCGGGGCTCGGGAGCAGTACTTC
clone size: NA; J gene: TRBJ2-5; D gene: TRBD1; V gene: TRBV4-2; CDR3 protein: CASSPQGQGGETQYF; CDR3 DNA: TGTGCCAGCAGCCCCCAGGGACAGGGGGGAGAGACCCAGTACTTC
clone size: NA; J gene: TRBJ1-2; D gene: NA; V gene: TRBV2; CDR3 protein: CASSEGLWLGYTF; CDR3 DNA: TGTGCCAGCAGTGAAGGGTTGTGGCTTGGCTACACCTTC
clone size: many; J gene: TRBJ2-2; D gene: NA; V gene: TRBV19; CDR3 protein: CACAGGSGELFF; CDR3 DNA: TGTGCCTGCGCTGGGGGGTCCGGGGAGCTGTTTTTT